Sequencing of this T cell receptor beta chain was carried out in a study of response to subunit inactivated influenza vaccine. This clonotype appeared a few times. Its antigen is unidentified. Regarding the study as a whole: The authors offered the suggestion that each seasonal influenza vaccination recruits few new T cells.

Trimming took off 1 base at V and 11 bases at J, with 14 bases between the two ends. Germline CDR1 reads LGHDT; CDR2 reads YNNKEL (reference sequence). This CDR3 is 13 amino acids long. TCRdb recomputed calls from the RT-PCR reads with MiXCR, one row per CDR3 protein. The table records 300,000 to 350,000 distinct CDR3 sequences, roughly a fifth of them present only once. V is TRBV3-1 and J is TRBJ1-1, with D tentatively TRBD1 (5 bases). The sequencing used PBMCs from blood, collected about 20 months after vaccination. The TCR sequence derives from a man aged 45 to 70 who received an inactivated influenza vaccine. The DNA for the CDR3 is TGTGCCAGCAGCCAAGTTCGGGGGGATAAGGCTTTCTTT. Amino acid sequence: CASSQVRGDKAFF.